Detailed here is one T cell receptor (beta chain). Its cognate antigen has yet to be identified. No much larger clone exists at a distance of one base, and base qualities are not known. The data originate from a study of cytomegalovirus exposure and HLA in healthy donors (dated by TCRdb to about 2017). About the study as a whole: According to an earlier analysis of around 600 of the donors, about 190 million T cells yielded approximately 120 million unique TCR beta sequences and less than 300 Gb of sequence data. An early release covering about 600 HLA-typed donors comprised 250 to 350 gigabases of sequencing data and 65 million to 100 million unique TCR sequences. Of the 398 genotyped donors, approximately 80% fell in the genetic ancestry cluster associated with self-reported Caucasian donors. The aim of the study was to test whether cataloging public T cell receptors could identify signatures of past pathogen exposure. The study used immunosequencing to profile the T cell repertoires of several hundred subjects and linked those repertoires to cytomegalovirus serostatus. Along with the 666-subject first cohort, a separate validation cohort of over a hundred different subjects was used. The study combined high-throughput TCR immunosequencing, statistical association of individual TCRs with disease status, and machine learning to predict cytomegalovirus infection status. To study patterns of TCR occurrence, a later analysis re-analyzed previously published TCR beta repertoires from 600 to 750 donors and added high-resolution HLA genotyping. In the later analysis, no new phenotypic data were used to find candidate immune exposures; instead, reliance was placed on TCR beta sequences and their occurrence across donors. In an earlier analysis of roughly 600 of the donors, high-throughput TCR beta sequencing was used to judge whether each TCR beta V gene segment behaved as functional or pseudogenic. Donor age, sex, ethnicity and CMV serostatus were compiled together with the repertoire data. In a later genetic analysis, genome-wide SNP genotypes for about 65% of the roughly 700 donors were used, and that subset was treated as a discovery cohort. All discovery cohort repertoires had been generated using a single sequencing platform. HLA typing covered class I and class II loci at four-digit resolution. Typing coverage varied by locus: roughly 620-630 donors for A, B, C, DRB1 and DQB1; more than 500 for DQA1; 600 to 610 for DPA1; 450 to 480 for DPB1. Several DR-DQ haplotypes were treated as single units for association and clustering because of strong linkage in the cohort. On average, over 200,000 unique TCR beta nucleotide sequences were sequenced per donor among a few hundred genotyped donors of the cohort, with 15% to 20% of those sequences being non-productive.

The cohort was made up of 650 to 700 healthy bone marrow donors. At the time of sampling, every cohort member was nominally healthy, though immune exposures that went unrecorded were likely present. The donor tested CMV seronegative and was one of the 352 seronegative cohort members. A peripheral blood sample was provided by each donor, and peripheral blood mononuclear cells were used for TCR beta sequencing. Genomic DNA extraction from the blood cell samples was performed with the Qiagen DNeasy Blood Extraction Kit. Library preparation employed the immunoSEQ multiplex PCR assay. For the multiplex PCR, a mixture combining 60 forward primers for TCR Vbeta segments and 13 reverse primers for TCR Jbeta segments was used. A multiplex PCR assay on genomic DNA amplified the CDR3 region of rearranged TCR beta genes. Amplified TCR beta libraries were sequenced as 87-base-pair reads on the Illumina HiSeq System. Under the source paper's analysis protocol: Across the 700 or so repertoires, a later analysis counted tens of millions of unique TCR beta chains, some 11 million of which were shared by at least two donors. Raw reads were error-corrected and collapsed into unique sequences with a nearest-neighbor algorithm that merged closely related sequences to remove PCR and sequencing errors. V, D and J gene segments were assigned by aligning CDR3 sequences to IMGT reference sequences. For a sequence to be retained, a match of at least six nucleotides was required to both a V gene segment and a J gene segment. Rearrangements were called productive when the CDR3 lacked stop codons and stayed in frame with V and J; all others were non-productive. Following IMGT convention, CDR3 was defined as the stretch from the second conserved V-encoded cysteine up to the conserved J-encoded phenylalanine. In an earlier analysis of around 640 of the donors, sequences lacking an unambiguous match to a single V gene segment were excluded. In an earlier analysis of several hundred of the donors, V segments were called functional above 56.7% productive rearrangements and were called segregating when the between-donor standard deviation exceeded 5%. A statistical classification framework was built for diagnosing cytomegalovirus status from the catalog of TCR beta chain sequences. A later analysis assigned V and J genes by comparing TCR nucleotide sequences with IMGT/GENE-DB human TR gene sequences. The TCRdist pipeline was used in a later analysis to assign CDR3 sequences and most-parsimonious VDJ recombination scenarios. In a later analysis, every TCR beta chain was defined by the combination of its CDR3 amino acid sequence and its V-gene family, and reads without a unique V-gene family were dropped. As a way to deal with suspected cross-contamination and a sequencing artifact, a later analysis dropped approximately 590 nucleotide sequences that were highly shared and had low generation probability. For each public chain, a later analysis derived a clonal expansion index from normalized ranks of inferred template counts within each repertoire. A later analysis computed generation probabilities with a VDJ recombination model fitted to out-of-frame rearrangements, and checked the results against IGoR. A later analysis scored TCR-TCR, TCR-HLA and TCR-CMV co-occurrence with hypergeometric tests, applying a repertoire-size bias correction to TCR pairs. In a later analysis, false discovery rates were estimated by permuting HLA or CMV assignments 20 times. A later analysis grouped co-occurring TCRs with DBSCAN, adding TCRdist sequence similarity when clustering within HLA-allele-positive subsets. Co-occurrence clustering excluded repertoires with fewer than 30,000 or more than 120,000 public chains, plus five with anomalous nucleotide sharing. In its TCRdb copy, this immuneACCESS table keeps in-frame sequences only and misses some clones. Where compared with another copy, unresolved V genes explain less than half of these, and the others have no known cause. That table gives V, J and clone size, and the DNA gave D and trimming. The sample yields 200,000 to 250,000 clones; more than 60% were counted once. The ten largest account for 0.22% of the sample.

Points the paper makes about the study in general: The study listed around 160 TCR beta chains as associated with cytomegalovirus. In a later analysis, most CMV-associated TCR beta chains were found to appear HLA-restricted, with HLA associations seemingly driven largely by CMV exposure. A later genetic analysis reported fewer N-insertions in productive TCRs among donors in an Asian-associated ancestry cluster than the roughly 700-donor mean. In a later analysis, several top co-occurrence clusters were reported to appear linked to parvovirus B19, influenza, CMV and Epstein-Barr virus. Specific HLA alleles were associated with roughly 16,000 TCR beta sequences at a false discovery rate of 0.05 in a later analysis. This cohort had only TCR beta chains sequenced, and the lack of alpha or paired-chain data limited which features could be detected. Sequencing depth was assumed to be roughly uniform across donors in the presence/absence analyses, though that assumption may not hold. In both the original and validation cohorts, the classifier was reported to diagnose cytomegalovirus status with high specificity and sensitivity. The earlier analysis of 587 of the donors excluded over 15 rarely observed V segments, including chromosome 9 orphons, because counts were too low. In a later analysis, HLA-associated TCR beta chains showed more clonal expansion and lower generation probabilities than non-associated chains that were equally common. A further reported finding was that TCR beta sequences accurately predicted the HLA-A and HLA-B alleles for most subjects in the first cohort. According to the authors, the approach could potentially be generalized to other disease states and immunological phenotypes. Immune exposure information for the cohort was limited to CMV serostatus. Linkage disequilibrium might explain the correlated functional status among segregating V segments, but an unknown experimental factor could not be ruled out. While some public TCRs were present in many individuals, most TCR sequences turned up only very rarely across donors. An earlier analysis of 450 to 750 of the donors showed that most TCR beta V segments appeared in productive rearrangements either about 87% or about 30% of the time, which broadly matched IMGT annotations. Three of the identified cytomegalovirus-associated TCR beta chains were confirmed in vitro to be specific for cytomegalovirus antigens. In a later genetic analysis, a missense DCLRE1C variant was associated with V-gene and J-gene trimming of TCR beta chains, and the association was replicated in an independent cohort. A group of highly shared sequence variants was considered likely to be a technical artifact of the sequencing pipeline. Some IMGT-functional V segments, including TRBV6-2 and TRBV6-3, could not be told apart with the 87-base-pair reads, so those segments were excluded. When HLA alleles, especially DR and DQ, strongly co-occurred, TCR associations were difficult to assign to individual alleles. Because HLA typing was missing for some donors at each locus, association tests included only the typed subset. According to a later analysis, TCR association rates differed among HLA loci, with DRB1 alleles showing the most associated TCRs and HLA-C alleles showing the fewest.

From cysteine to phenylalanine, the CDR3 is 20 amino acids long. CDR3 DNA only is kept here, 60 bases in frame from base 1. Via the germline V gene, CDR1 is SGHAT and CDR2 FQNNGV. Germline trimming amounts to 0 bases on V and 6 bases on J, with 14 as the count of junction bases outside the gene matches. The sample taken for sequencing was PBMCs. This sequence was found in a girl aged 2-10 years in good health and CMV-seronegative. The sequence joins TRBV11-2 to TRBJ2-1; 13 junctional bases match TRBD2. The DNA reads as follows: TGTGCCAGCAGCTTAGACCCACGACTAGCGGGAGGCTCGGGGGTCAATGAGCAGTTCTTC. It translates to CASSLDPRLAGGSGVNEQFF.